This T cell receptor (beta chain) was identified in a study of OX40 agonist ivuxolimab in advanced cancers. Across the study: Three patients, one with hepatocellular carcinoma and two with cutaneous melanoma, achieved partial responses.

Study results and caveats: At 0.1 to 3.0 mg/kg, clonal expansion of CD4+ and CD8+ blood T cells had occurred by week 6.

Produced via immunoSEQ multiplex PCR; TCRdb's table is partial and in-frame only. This sample has about 93,000 clones, with about 91% found just once. Details on this clone: The antigen remains undetermined.

The material was CD4+ or CD8+ T cells sorted from blood, obtained in a trial of the OX40 agonist ivuxolimab. This receptor was obtained from an adult with an advanced solid tumor such as melanoma, head and neck, liver or kidney cancer.

The CDR3 is CASSSQTNEKLFF. CDR3 DNA: TGTGCCAGCAGCTCCCAAACTAATGAAAAACTGTTTTTT. The chain carries TRBV7-9 and TRBJ1-4; D is unclear. The CDR3 consists of 13 residues. V shed 4 bases and J shed 1 base, with 4 bases lying between them. CDR1 is SEHNR and CDR2 is FQNEAQ in the germline V gene (reference sequence). The complete variable domain, with remaining parts taken from reference TRBV7-9 and TRBJ1-4, reads DTGVSQNPRHKITKRGQNVTFRCDPISEHNRLYWYRQTLGQGPEFLTYFQNEAQLEKSRLLSDRFSAERPKGSFSTLEIQRTEQGDSAMYLCASSSQTNEKLFFGSGTQLSVL.